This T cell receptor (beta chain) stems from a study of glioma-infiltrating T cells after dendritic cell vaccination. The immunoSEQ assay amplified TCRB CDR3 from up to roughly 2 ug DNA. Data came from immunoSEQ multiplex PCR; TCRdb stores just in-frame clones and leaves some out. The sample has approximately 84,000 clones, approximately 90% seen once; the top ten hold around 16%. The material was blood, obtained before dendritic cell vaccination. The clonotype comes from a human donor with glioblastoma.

The CDR3 is CASSLGDRGLDGYTF. The CDR3 DNA follows: TGCGCCAGCAGCCTCGGGGACAGGGGGCTCGATGGCTACACCTTC. The rearrangement uses TRBV5-1 and TRBJ1-2, with 12 nucleotides matching TRBD1. Germline V gives CDR1 SGHRS, CDR2 YFSETQ. The CDR3 is 15 residues long. Trimming cost V 4 bases and J 6 bases; bases outside gene matches: 7.